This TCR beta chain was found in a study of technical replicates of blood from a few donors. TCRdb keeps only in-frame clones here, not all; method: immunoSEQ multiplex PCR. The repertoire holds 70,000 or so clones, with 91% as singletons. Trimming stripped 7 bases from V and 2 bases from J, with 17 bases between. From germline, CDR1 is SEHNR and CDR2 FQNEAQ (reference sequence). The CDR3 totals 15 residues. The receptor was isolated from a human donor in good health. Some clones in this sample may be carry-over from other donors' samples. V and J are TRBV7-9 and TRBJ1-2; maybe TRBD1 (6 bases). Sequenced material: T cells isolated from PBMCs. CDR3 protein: CASKGHDGRNYGYTF. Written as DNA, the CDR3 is TGTGCCAGCAAGGGACACGACGGGCGAAACTATGGCTACACCTTC.